This TCR beta chain was obtained from a study of T cell responses to AZD1222 COVID-19 vaccine. Broader study findings: Spike was spanned by vaccine-associated CD4 TCRs, which were dominant at 160-218 and 743-854. The reported proportion of spike-specific TCRs targeting unmutated variant regions was nearly half.

This table comes from immunoSEQ multiplex PCR, and its TCRdb copy is limited to in-frame clones, with some not included. The profile shows approximately 100,000 clones, around 90% of them singletons. This clone was recorded only once. Its antigen is unidentified. CDR3 size: 11 residues. CDR1 is SGHTA, CDR2 FQGNSA, per germline. The ends were cut back, 1 base at V and 5 bases at J, with 0 bases in the middle. The chain employs TRBV7-2 and TRBJ2-1; D unresolved. The source of this sequence is an adult in good health. Source: peripheral blood, taken on day 0 of AZD1222 vaccination. CDR3 residues: CASSLDNEQFF. The CDR3 nucleotides read TGTGCCAGCAGCTTAGACAATGAGCAGTTCTTC.